The text below deals with one T cell receptor (beta chain). The CDR3 is 14 residues long. The V gene's germline CDR1 is MNHEY and CDR2 SVGAGI. V was clipped by 8 bases and J by 3 bases, with 16 bases between them. The sample comes from a study of OX40 agonist ivuxolimab in advanced cancers. The wider study: Patients were given ivuxolimab, an antibody that agonizes OX40 (CD134). The dose-escalation group included hepatocellular carcinoma, melanoma, renal cell carcinoma and head and neck cancer.

The repertoire was sequenced with immunoSEQ multiplex PCR; TCRdb's copy has only in-frame clones and lacks some. The top ten clones hold approximately 4% of a sample with tens of thousands of clones, 87% of them seen once. The V call is TRBV6-5, the J call TRBJ1-2, with D unclear. The sample in question was CD4+ or CD8+ T cells sorted from blood, obtained in a trial of the OX40 agonist ivuxolimab. The sequence derives from an adult with an advanced solid tumor such as melanoma, head and neck, liver or kidney cancer. CDR3 sequence: CASVSRGIDYGYTF. The CDR3 nucleotides are TGTGCCAGCGTCTCCCGGGGAATCGACTATGGCTACACCTTC.